This paragraph reports one T cell receptor beta chain. Its antigen is undetermined. This CDR3 comprises 17 residues. Germline CDR1 MNHEY, CDR2 SMNVEV (reference sequence). The V and J ends lost 2 bases and 3 bases, in that order; junction bases with no gene match: 8. The record originates from a study of cytomegalovirus exposure and HLA in healthy donors. Regarding the study as a whole: The authors listed some 150 TCR beta chains as cytomegalovirus-associated.

Assay: immunoSEQ multiplex PCR; the TCRdb copy retains only in-frame clones and omits some. Here the sample spans 95,000 to 120,000 clones, around 95% being singletons. The sample taken for sequencing was PBMCs. The sequence was collected from a woman aged 18-30 years in good health and CMV-seronegative. The V and J genes are TRBV27 and TRBJ1-5; 9 nucleotides line up with TRBD1. The CDR3 coding sequence is TGTGCCAGCAGTTTAAGATGGGACAGGGCCTCCAATCAGCCCCAGCATTTT. Translating it yields CASSLRWDRASNQPQHF.